This T cell receptor beta chain was retrieved from a study of T-cell memory formation after mild COVID-19. MiXCR was run by TCRdb on the 5' RACE reads, yielding one entry per CDR3 protein. The table records fewer than 140,000 distinct CDR3 sequences, approximately 15% of them present only once. Concerning this clonotype: Its antigen is as yet unknown.

Germline loops: CDR1 DFQATT, CDR2 SNEGSKA (reference sequence). V was trimmed by 1 base and J by 5 bases, leaving 5 bases between them. This CDR3 is 11 amino acids long. Study findings and constraints: Some clones that responded were present in memory (sampled pre-infection), which suggests cross-reactive memory joined. What remained unconfirmed was the SARS-CoV-2 specificity of second-wave clones peaking on day 37. While clones contracting from day 15 to 85 were balanced between CD4 and CD8, later expanders leaned CD4+.

The rearrangement joins TRBV20-1 to TRBJ1-2; D gene uncertain. The TCR sequence derives from an adult woman who had mild COVID-19 (a few samples of this study predate the infection). Cell type and time point are not known. The sample was PBMCs or a T cell subset sorted from them (not recorded which). The DNA for the CDR3 is TGCAGTGCTAGAGTTGAATATGGCTACACCTTC. Translating gives CSARVEYGYTF.